This passage covers 4 T cell receptor beta chains from one sample sequenced in a study of blood T cell repertoires in COVID-19. Generated by immunoSEQ multiplex PCR, the TCRdb table keeps only in-frame clones and is missing some. The repertoire holds about 130,000 clones, roughly four fifths seen once, with roughly 10% in the top ten. Source material: peripheral blood. Source of these receptors: a human donor in a cohort sampled during active COVID-19.

V is TRBV7-9 and J is TRBJ1-2; a possible D gene is TRBD1 (5 bases). The V end was cut by 5 bases, the J end by 3 bases, with 10 bases between. The germline gives CDR1 SEHNR, CDR2 FQNEAQ (reference sequence). The CDR3 runs 13 residues. CDR3 coding DNA: TGTGCCAGCAGCCTAGGGGAGGACTATGGCTACACCTTC. Translation gives CASSLGEDYGYTF.

The V gene is TRBV4-1, the J gene TRBJ2-3, with no clear D. Germline CDR1 and CDR2: MGHRA and YSYEKL. The V and J ends lost 2 bases and 2 bases respectively, with 2 bases between them. The CDR3 has 12 residues. This CDR3 is CASSQHTDTQYF. In DNA, the CDR3 is TGCGCCAGCAGCCAACACACAGATACGCAGTATTTT.

This clone was observed a few times. The chain combines TRBV6-5 with TRBJ1-6, with a possible D match to TRBD1 (5 bases). There are 16 residues in the CDR3. Trimming removed 0 bases from V and 7 bases from J, with 13 bases in between. Germline loops: CDR1 MNHEY, CDR2 SVGAGI. The CDR3 sequence: CASSYSARVKNSPLHF. The DNA for the CDR3 is TGTGCCAGCAGTTACTCTGCCAGGGTCAAGAATTCACCCCTCCACTTT.

This clone was seen more than once but under ten times. The chain is built from TRBV4-1 and TRBJ1-1; TRBD1 is a possible D gene (6 bases). Germline V gives CDR1 MGHRA, CDR2 YSYEKL. With 2 bases removed from V and 1 base from J, the gap between germline ends came to 17 bases. CDR3 length: 17 residues. The CDR3: CASSQLSRGAENTEAFF. For the CDR3, the DNA is TGCGCCAGCAGCCAACTCTCCCGGGGGGCTGAGAACACTGAAGCTTTCTTT.